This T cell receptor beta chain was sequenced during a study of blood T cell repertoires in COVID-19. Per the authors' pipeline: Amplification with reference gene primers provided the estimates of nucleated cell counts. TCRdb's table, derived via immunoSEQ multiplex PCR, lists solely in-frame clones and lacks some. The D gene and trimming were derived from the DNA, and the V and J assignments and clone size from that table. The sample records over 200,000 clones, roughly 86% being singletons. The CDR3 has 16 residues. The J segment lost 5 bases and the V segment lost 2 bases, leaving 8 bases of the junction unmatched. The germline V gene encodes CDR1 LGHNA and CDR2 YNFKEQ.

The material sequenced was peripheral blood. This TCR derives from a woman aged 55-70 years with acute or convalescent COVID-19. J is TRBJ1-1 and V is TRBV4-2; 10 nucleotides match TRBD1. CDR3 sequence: CASSQRDRGRGTEAFF. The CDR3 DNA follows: TGTGCCAGCAGCCAACGAGACAGGGGGCGGGGGACTGAAGCTTTCTTT.